This entry is about one TCR beta chain. The data stem from a study of control samples from healthy donors and cancer patients. Measured with immunoSEQ multiplex PCR; TCRdb has only the in-frame clones, and not every one. Of approximately 150,000 clones listed, 85% to 90% were seen once; the top ten hold about 1.7%. The CDR3 loop spans 16 amino acids. Trimming took off 1 base at V and 5 bases at J, with 17 bases between the two ends. CDR1 is LNHDA and CDR2 is SQIVND in the germline V gene (reference sequence). The clonotype originates from a man between 18 and 29 years old in good health. The sample was blood. V gene TRBV19 combines with J gene TRBJ2-5; a weak D match, TRBD2 (6 bases). The CDR3, as DNA: TGTGCCAGTAGTATAGTTTACCAGGCAGGGAGGGAGACCCAGTACTTC. Its translation is CASSIVYQAGRETQYF.